Following are 30 T cell receptor beta chains from one sample sequenced in a study of shared T cell receptors in the human thymus. Data came from immunoSEQ multiplex PCR; TCRdb stores just in-frame clones and leaves some out. Of hundreds of thousands of clones listed, more than 85% were seen once; the top ten hold 0.015% to 0.02%. The source material was thymocytes. The receptors were gathered from a human donor.

The chain uses TRBV6-6 and TRBJ1-2; no clear D gene. This CDR3 comprises 12 residues. The germline V and J ends were trimmed by 6 bases and 1 base, with 6 bases remaining between them. In germline, CDR1 is MNHNY, CDR2 SVGAGI (reference sequence). The CDR3 DNA sequence: TGTGCCAGCAGGACGGATAACTATGGCTACACCTTC. This encodes CASRTDNYGYTF.

The chain is built from TRBV15 and TRBJ2-1; 8 bases fit TRBD1. Germline assignment: CDR1 LNHNV and CDR2 YYDKDF (reference sequence). V gave up 0 bases and J gave up 4 bases; unmatched junction bases: 2. This CDR3 region has 15 residues. This CDR3 reads CATSREDRVYNEQFF. In nucleotides, the CDR3 is TGTGCCACCAGCAGAGAGGACAGGGTGTACAATGAGCAGTTCTTC.

This clone was detected only once. The chain employs TRBV28 and TRBJ2-7; 10 bases line up with TRBD2. Trimming at V came to 6 bases and at J to 5 bases, leaving 19 bases not matched to a gene. The CDR3 runs 18 residues. CDR1 is MDHEN, CDR2 SYDVKM, per germline. The CDR3 protein is CASSLSPRGAGGHNEQYF. The CDR3 DNA follows: TGTGCCAGCAGCTTAAGCCCCCGGGGAGCGGGAGGGCACAACGAGCAGTACTTC. Full variable domain (missing parts from reference TRBV28 and TRBJ2-7): DVKVTQSSRYLVKRTGEKVFLECVQDMDHENMFWYRQDPGLGLRLIYFSYDVKMKEKGDIPEGYSVSREKKERFSLILESASTNQTSMYLCASSLSPRGAGGHNEQYFGPGTRLTVT.

The rearrangement links TRBV6-5 to TRBJ1-5; tentatively, D is TRBD1 (6 bases). Germline lookup yields CDR1 MNHEY and CDR2 SVGAGI. V lost 6 bases to trimming and J lost 2 bases, with 14 bases between them. This CDR3 region has 15 residues. CDR3 region: CASRPRGRGNQPQHF. CDR3 bases: TGTGCCAGCAGGCCCCGGGGGCGCGGCAATCAGCCCCAGCATTTT.

V is TRBV10-3 and J is TRBJ2-1; tentatively, D is TRBD2 (6 bases). Between the trimmed V and J ends, which lost 3 bases and 9 bases, there was a span of 18 bases. From germline, CDR1 is ENHRY and CDR2 SYGVKD. The CDR3 runs 15 residues. The CDR3 bases are TGTGCCATCAGTGATACAGTGGACTATGCGAGTGAGCAGTTCTTC. Encoded protein: CAISDTVDYASEQFF.

The chain employs TRBV4-2 and TRBJ1-4; TRBD1 is a possible D gene (5 bases). This CDR3 contains 15 residues. Per the germline V gene, CDR1 is LGHNA and CDR2 is YNFKEQ. The germline V and J ends were trimmed by 4 bases and 4 bases, with 13 bases remaining between them. The CDR3: CASSPRDWDNEKLFF. CDR3 nucleotide sequence: TGTGCCAGCAGCCCCCGGGACTGGGATAATGAAAAACTGTTTTTT.

The genes are TRBV6-1 and TRBJ1-5; 8 bases agree with TRBD1. In germline, CDR1 is MNHNS, CDR2 SASEGT. This CDR3 contains 14 residues. V shed 3 bases, J shed 7 bases, and the junction held 5 bases outside the gene matches. CDR3 amino acids: CASSDNRGGQPQHF. The CDR3 DNA follows: TGTGCCAGCAGTGATAACAGGGGGGGACAGCCCCAGCATTTT.

The chain combines TRBV25-1 with TRBJ2-1, with 7 bases aligning to TRBD1. V shed 4 bases, J shed 4 bases, and the junction held 7 bases outside the gene matches. Germline V CDR1 and CDR2: MGHDK, SYGVNS. This CDR3 comprises 15 residues. This CDR3 is CASSGGQDLYNEQFF. The DNA of the CDR3 is TGTGCCAGCAGTGGCGGACAGGACTTATACAATGAGCAGTTCTTC. Complete variable domain (other parts from reference TRBV25-1 and TRBJ2-1): EADIYQTPRYLVIGTGKKITLECSQTMGHDKMYWYQQDPGMELHLIHYSYGVNSTEKGDLSSESTVSRIRTEHFPLTLESARPSHTSQYLCASSGGQDLYNEQFFGPGTRLTVL.

The count of this clone is one. The chain couples TRBV12-5 to TRBJ1-5; D is perhaps TRBD1 (5 bases). The CDR3 length is 13 residues. Trimming cost V 6 bases and J 4 bases, with 10 bases left between them. CDR1 LGHNT and CDR2 FRNRAP come from the germline V gene. The chain's CDR3 is CASGQGRNQPQHF. The CDR3 DNA follows: TGTGCTAGTGGGCAGGGACGGAATCAGCCCCAGCATTTT. The entire variable domain, with the rest obtained from reference TRBV12-5 and TRBJ1-5, is as follows: DARVTQTPRHKVTEMGQEVTMRCQPILGHNTVFWYRQTMMQGLELLAYFRNRAPLDDSGMPKDRFSAEMPDATLATLKIQPSEPRDSAVYFCASGQGRNQPQHFGDGTRLSIL.

This clone was counted a single time. V usage is TRBV6-5 and J usage is TRBJ2-1, with D possibly TRBD2 on 6 matching bases. The CDR3 sequence is 14 residues long. Per the germline V gene, CDR1 is MNHEY and CDR2 is SVGAGI. V was trimmed by 8 bases and J by 5 bases, leaving 16 bases between them. This chain's CDR3 is CASCPAGTDNEQFF. The DNA of the CDR3 is TGTGCCAGCTGCCCCGCGGGGACCGACAATGAGCAGTTCTTC.

The V and J genes are TRBV4-1 and TRBJ2-3; the D gene is possibly TRBD2 (5 bases). CDR3 length: 15 amino acids. V was trimmed by 5 bases and J by 2 bases, leaving 14 bases between them. Germline V lookup: CDR1 MGHRA, CDR2 YSYEKL. The chain's CDR3 is CASSYLALLTDTQYF. Here the CDR3 DNA reads TGCGCCAGCAGCTATCTAGCACTTCTCACAGATACGCAGTATTTT.

The chain uses TRBV27 and TRBJ2-2; a weak D match, TRBD2 (7 bases). Trimming pared 3 bases from V and 4 bases from J, leaving 12 bases between. The CDR3 runs to 15 residues. Germline CDR1 reads MNHEY; CDR2 reads SMNVEV (reference sequence). CDR3 in amino acids: CASSFGGASTGELFF. DNA for the CDR3: TGTGCCAGCAGTTTTGGGGGGGCTAGCACCGGGGAGCTGTTTTTT.

This chain connects TRBV28 to TRBJ1-4; 7 bases are a match to TRBD1. This CDR3 contains 18 residues. Trimming removed 2 bases from V and 4 bases from J; junction bases left unmatched: 13. CDR1 and CDR2 (germline): MDHEN, SYDVKM. This CDR3 reads CASSLQGEGSNVNEKLFF. The DNA of the CDR3 is TGTGCCAGCAGTTTACAGGGGGAAGGCAGCAACGTTAATGAAAAACTGTTTTTT.

V is TRBV13 and J is TRBJ2-7, with 9 bases aligning to TRBD2. The CDR3 is 15 amino acids. The J segment lost 3 bases and the V segment lost 3 bases, leaving 6 bases of the junction unmatched. Germline V gene data show CDR1 as PRHDT and CDR2 as FYEKMQ (reference sequence). The CDR3 region is CASSLGASGIYEQYF. The CDR3 DNA reads as TGTGCCAGCAGCTTGGGGGCTAGCGGGATCTACGAGCAGTACTTC.

The chain joins TRBV27 to TRBJ2-7; D is perhaps TRBD2 (6 bases). Germline CDR1 and CDR2: MNHEY and SMNVEV (reference sequence). This CDR3 comprises 11 residues. The V and J ends lost 7 bases and 6 bases respectively, with 10 bases between them. The CDR3 DNA reads as TGTGCCAGCACCGTGGGGGGCGAGCAGTACTTC. It is translated as CASTVGGEQYF.

The chain has TRBV28 and TRBJ2-1; possibly TRBD1 or TRBD2 for D (6 bases each). From germline, CDR1 is MDHEN and CDR2 SYDVKM. This CDR3 has 16 residues. Trimming took off 2 bases at V and 1 base at J, with 12 bases between the two ends. The CDR3 DNA reads as TGTGCCAGCAGTTTAGGGGGGCATCATTCCTACAATGAGCAGTTCTTC. It codes for CASSLGGHHSYNEQFF.

About this clone itself: This specimen includes other DNA sequences encoding the same CDR3. This chain links TRBV30 with TRBJ1-1; D is unclear. Trimming stripped 0 bases from V and 1 base from J, with 6 bases between. The CDR3 is 13 residues long. Germline CDR1 GTSNPN, CDR2 SVGIG (reference sequence). The CDR3 DNA reads as TGTGCCTGGAGTGTGATGGGGAACACTGAAGCTTTCTTT. Amino acids: CAWSVMGNTEAFF.

J is TRBJ2-2 and V is TRBV14, with 7 bases aligning to TRBD2. Unmatched junction bases numbered 23, after V lost 4 bases and J lost 6 bases. This CDR3 comprises 20 residues. CDR1 and CDR2 (germline): SGHDN, FVKESK. Here the CDR3 reads CASSPNDPPTGEAGSGELFF. CDR3 nucleotides: TGTGCCAGCAGCCCGAACGACCCCCCAACCGGCGAAGCGGGATCCGGGGAGCTGTTTTTT. The full variable domain, completed using reference TRBV14 and TRBJ2-2, is EAGVTQFPSHSVIEKGQTVTLRCDPISGHDNLYWYRRVMGKEIKFLLHFVKESKQDESGMPNNRFLAERTGGTYSTLKVQPAELEDSGVYFCASSPNDPPTGEAGSGELFFGEGSRLTVL.

The chain carries TRBV5-1 and TRBJ2-1, with TRBD1 as a possible D gene (6 bases). This CDR3 has 16 residues. Germline loops: CDR1 SGHRS, CDR2 YFSETQ. V was shortened by 0 bases and J by 0 bases, with 10 bases between the two germline ends. CDR3 nucleotides: TGCGCCAGCAGCTTGGATAAGGACAGCTCCTACAATGAGCAGTTCTTC. Translated: CASSLDKDSSYNEQFF. The complete variable domain, with remaining parts taken from reference TRBV5-1 and TRBJ2-1, reads KAGVTQTPRYLIKTRGQQVTLSCSPISGHRSVSWYQQTPGQGLQFLFEYFSETQRNKGNFPGRFSGRQFSNSRSEMNVSTLELGDSALYLCASSLDKDSSYNEQFFGPGTRLTVL.

This rearrangement joins TRBV27 to TRBJ2-5; TRBD1 might be the D (8 bases). CDR1 and CDR2 (germline): MNHEY, SMNVEV (reference sequence). V lost 7 bases to trimming and J lost 5 bases, with 20 bases between them. This CDR3 is built from 15 residues. The CDR3 is CASMTWTGREETQYF. The CDR3 DNA follows: TGTGCCAGCATGACATGGACAGGGAGGGAGGAGACCCAGTACTTC.

This chain uses TRBV5-4 with TRBJ2-3; D is perhaps TRBD1 or TRBD2 (5 bases each). CDR3 length equals 18 residues. With 0 bases removed from V and 0 bases from J, the gap between germline ends came to 17 bases. CDR1 and CDR2 from the germline V gene are SGHNT and YYREEE (reference sequence). The CDR3 DNA sequence: TGTGCCAGCAGCTTGGTGGGACGGGTAAACCCTAGCACAGATACGCAGTATTTT. Translating it yields CASSLVGRVNPSTDTQYF.

The gene calls are TRBV27 and TRBJ1-4, with a tentative D call TRBD1 (5 bases). The germline CDR1 and CDR2 sequences are MNHEY and SMNVEV (reference sequence). This CDR3 is built from 19 residues. V lost 6 bases and J 0 bases, leaving 23 bases between the germline ends. The CDR3 nucleotides read TGTGCCAGCAGGATAAACAGGTCCCATCCTACTGCAACTAATGAAAAACTGTTTTTT. It yields the protein CASRINRSHPTATNEKLFF.

CDR3 sequence: CASSWGLAGCTDTQYF. CDR3 DNA: TGTGCCAGCAGCTGGGGACTAGCGGGGTGTACAGATACGCAGTATTTT. The rearrangement uses TRBV11-2 and TRBJ2-3, with 13 bases matching TRBD2. The CDR3 is made up of 16 amino acids. With 4 bases clipped from V and 3 bases from J, the junction kept 4 bases outside the gene matches. Germline V lookup: CDR1 SGHAT, CDR2 FQNNGV.

This clone was seen a single time. The chain recombines TRBV5-1 with TRBJ2-7; either TRBD1 or TRBD2 may supply D (5 bases each). CDR3 length: 13 residues. Germline loops: CDR1 SGHRS, CDR2 YFSETQ. Trimming shortened V by 5 bases and J by 3 bases, and 12 bases separated the two germline ends. In DNA, the CDR3 is TGCGCCAGCAGACCGGGACCGGGCTACGAGCAGTACTTC. It is translated as CASRPGPGYEQYF.

The gene calls are TRBV20-1 and TRBJ2-1, with 7 bases matching TRBD2. The CDR3 extends over 11 amino acids. Per germline, CDR1 DFQATT and CDR2 SNEGSKA (reference sequence). The V gene end was trimmed by 5 bases and the J gene end by 8 bases; junction bases not matched to a gene: 3. The CDR3 protein is CSAGREDEQFF. The CDR3 DNA reads as TGCAGTGCTGGGAGGGAGGATGAGCAGTTCTTC.

The chain employs TRBV7-3 and TRBJ2-3; D is perhaps TRBD2 (5 bases). Germline assignment: CDR1 SGHTA and CDR2 FQGTGA. This CDR3 has 14 amino acids. V dropped 5 bases and J dropped 1 base, with 10 bases sitting between them. This CDR3 is CASSPARGTDTQYF. The CDR3 bases are TGTGCCAGCAGCCCCGCGAGGGGCACAGATACGCAGTATTTT.

The chain joins TRBV27 to TRBJ1-4; the D is unclear. The CDR3 has 17 residues. Germline-derived CDR1 and CDR2 are MNHEY and SMNVEV (reference sequence). V lost 10 bases and J 6 bases, leaving 27 bases between the germline ends. The CDR3 loop reads CATRGNSALRHHEKLFF. In nucleotides, the CDR3 is TGTGCCACGCGAGGGAACTCCGCACTGAGACATCATGAAAAACTGTTTTTT.

CDR3 in amino acids: CASGGLAGHIQYF. CDR3 coding DNA: TGTGCCAGCGGCGGACTAGCGGGACACATTCAGTACTTC. This chain connects TRBV11-2 to TRBJ2-4; 12 nucleotides match TRBD2. The CDR3 runs to 13 residues. Germline values: CDR1 SGHAT, CDR2 FQNNGV. J was trimmed by 8 bases and V by 8 bases; bases with no gene match: 4.

This clone appeared a single time. The rearrangement links TRBV6-4 to TRBJ1-5; TRBD1 might be the D (5 bases). V was cut by 3 bases and J by 4 bases, with 16 bases left in between. The CDR3 runs 16 residues. CDR1 and CDR2 from the germline V gene are MRHNA and SNTAGT. CDR3 region: CASSDGAGPSNQPQHF. The DNA of the CDR3 is TGTGCCAGCAGTGATGGAGCAGGGCCTTCAAATCAGCCCCAGCATTTT.

The chain employs TRBV5-4 and TRBJ1-2; D is perhaps TRBD1 (5 bases). The V gene lost 4 bases and the J gene lost 7 bases, with 14 bases spanning the gap. Germline assignment: CDR1 SGHNT and CDR2 YYREEE (reference sequence). The CDR3 covers 13 residues. The CDR3 sequence is CASSPGGVFGYTF. The CDR3 bases are TGTGCCAGCAGCCCGGGAGGGGTCTTTGGCTACACCTTC.